This T cell receptor (beta chain) was identified in a study of cytomegalovirus exposure and HLA in healthy donors. Across the whole study: Earlier findings included 90 million to 120 million unique TCR beta sequences obtained from about 180 million T cells.

Trimming cost V 2 bases and J 1 base, with 9 bases left between them. This CDR3 is 14 amino acids long. Per germline, CDR1 SGHTS and CDR2 YDEGEE. In regard to this clone: Its antigen is as yet unknown.

The PCR ran on 60 Vbeta and 13 Jbeta primers. Assay used: immunoSEQ multiplex PCR; TCRdb lists only in-frame clones, some missing. Of roughly 130,000 clones in the sample, roughly 77% were seen once. Study-wide findings and caveats: An analysis done earlier found most TCR beta V segments productive about 87% or about 30% of the time. Per a later analysis, HLA-associated TCR beta chains showed more clonal expansion than other, equally common TCR beta chains.

The sequence derives from a man aged 25-40 years in good health and CMV-seronegative. The chain has TRBV5-8 and TRBJ2-5, with D maybe TRBD1 (6 bases). Sequences were obtained from PBMCs. The CDR3 DNA sequence: TGTGCCAGCAGCTTTGGGACACTCCAAGAGACCCAGTACTTC. Its protein product is CASSFGTLQETQYF.